Listed here are 27 T cell receptor beta chains from one sample, sequenced in a study of cytomegalovirus exposure and HLA in healthy donors. Sequencing used immunoSEQ multiplex PCR; TCRdb keeps in-frame clones, though not all of them. The sample consists of 150,000 or so clones, roughly 89% of them appearing once. Sequencing was carried out using PBMCs. These receptors were collected from a woman aged 18 to 35 in good health and CMV-seropositive.

The gene calls are TRBV5-1 and TRBJ2-7; tentatively, D is TRBD2 (6 bases). V dropped 5 bases and J dropped 7 bases, with 10 bases sitting between them. This CDR3 spans 11 amino acids. From germline, CDR1 is SGHRS and CDR2 YFSETQ. CDR3: CASSFSGEQYF. The CDR3 DNA is TGCGCCAGCAGTTTTAGCGGTGAGCAGTACTTC.

This clone was seen only once. CDR3 region: CASGWGLSTDTQYF. DNA for the CDR3: TGTGCTAGTGGATGGGGACTAAGCACAGATACGCAGTATTTT. V usage is TRBV12-5 and J usage is TRBJ2-3; TRBD2 aligns across 7 bases. Germline V CDR1 and CDR2: LGHNT, FRNRAP. V gave up 6 bases and J gave up 0 bases; unmatched junction bases: 3. The length of the CDR3 is 14 residues.

The chain carries TRBV9 and TRBJ2-1; 10 nucleotides match TRBD2. The V gene's germline CDR1 is SGDLS and CDR2 YYNGEE. The CDR3 is 16 residues long. V shed 3 bases and J 5 bases; nucleotides not matched to a gene: 8. CDR3 protein: CASSDPTSGKNNEQFF. In DNA, the CDR3 is TGTGCCAGCAGCGACCCAACTAGCGGGAAAAACAATGAGCAGTTCTTC. Supplemented by reference TRBV9 and TRBJ2-1, the full variable domain reads DSGVTQTPKHLITATGQRVTLRCSPRSGDLSVYWYQQSLDQGLQFLIQYYNGEERAKGNILERFSAQQFPDLHSELNLSSLELGDSALYFCASSDPTSGKNNEQFFGPGTRLTVL.

CDR3 region: CASSLEIAGNTGELFF. As DNA, the CDR3 is TGTGCCAGCAGCTTGGAAATAGCGGGAAACACCGGGGAGCTGTTTTTT. The V call is TRBV5-4, the J call TRBJ2-2; TRBD2 aligns across 8 bases. Germline lookup yields CDR1 SGHNT and CDR2 YYREEE (reference sequence). V shed 0 bases, J shed 2 bases, and the junction held 3 bases outside the gene matches. The CDR3 spans 16 residues.

The chain couples TRBV7-2 to TRBJ1-5; 8 nucleotides agree with TRBD1. The CDR3 is 15 residues long. J gave up 9 bases and V 1 base, and 8 bases lay outside the gene matches. CDR1 SGHTA and CDR2 FQGNSA come from the germline V gene. CDR3 region: CASSLVAGGDLPQHF. Written as DNA, the CDR3 is TGTGCCAGCAGCTTAGTGGCAGGGGGCGATTTGCCCCAGCATTTT.

The rearrangement joins TRBV5-1 to TRBJ1-5; no clear D gene. Germline CDR1 reads SGHRS; CDR2 reads YFSETQ. The ends were cut back, 5 bases at V and 5 bases at J, with 11 bases in the middle. The length of the CDR3 is 13 residues. CDR3 amino acids: CASRGELDQPQHF. The CDR3 DNA reads TGCGCCAGCAGGGGAGAGCTCGATCAGCCCCAGCATTTT.

The chain combines TRBV9 with TRBJ1-1, with D unresolved. The V end lost 8 bases, the J end lost 1 base, and 9 bases lay between the germline ends. Germline V lookup: CDR1 SGDLS, CDR2 YYNGEE. This CDR3 is 12 amino acids long. The CDR3 DNA follows: TGTGCCAGTGGCGGGAAGAACACTGAAGCTTTCTTT. Translation: CASGGKNTEAFF.

The chain combines TRBV18 with TRBJ2-7; 11 bases map to TRBD2. This CDR3 region has 20 residues. J was trimmed by 2 bases and V by 3 bases; bases with no gene match: 18. From germline, CDR1 is KGHSH and CDR2 LQKENI. CDR3 amino acids: CASSPISRGMLAGGPYEQYF. As DNA, the CDR3 is TGTGCCAGCTCACCGATAAGTCGGGGGATGCTAGCGGGGGGACCCTACGAGCAGTACTTC.

A note on this clone: The sample contains more than one DNA sequence encoding this CDR3. The V gene is TRBV9, the J gene TRBJ1-4, with D uncertain. The V gene lost 3 bases and the J gene lost 0 bases, with 9 bases spanning the gap. The germline CDR1 and CDR2 sequences are SGDLS and YYNGEE. The CDR3 is 15 residues long. The CDR3 coding sequence is TGTGCCAGCAGCGCCCAAGGAGCAACTAATGAAAAACTGTTTTTT. Translating gives CASSAQGATNEKLFF.

This chain joins TRBV18 and TRBJ2-2, with unresolved D. With 5 bases removed from V and 3 bases from J, the gap between germline ends came to 7 bases. The CDR3 sequence is 13 residues long. Germline values: CDR1 KGHSH, CDR2 LQKENI. The CDR3 DNA reads as TGTGCCAGCTCAGATAGAGACACCGGGGAGCTGTTTTTT. Protein sequence: CASSDRDTGELFF.

The chain uses TRBV6-1 and TRBJ2-7, with D tentatively TRBD2 (5 bases). The CDR3 totals 12 residues. V was trimmed by 1 base and J by 4 bases, leaving 5 bases between them. Per the germline V gene, CDR1 is MNHNS and CDR2 is SASEGT. The CDR3 region has the DNA TGTGCCAGCAGTGAAGGCGGGTACGAGCAGTACTTC. Its protein product is CASSEGGYEQYF.

This rearrangement joins TRBV5-4 to TRBJ1-4, with TRBD1 matching 8 bases. This CDR3 region has 15 residues. V trimming: 3 bases; J trimming: 5 bases; junction bases outside the gene matches: 6. Per germline, CDR1 SGHNT and CDR2 YYREEE (reference sequence). Here the CDR3 DNA reads TGTGCCAGCAGCTCAACCCGACAGGGGAATGAAAAACTGTTTTTT. Translated: CASSSTRQGNEKLFF.

This rearrangement joins TRBV7-2 to TRBJ2-1; 8 nucleotides agree with TRBD2. CDR3 length equals 16 residues. V lost 5 bases to trimming and J lost 0 bases; unmatched junction nucleotides: 6. Looked up from germline, CDR1 is SGHTA and CDR2 is FQGNSA. The CDR3 DNA follows: TGTGCCAGCAGCGTTACTAGCGGCCTCTCCTACAATGAGCAGTTCTTC. Its protein product is CASSVTSGLSYNEQFF.

The rearrangement links TRBV6-1 to TRBJ1-2, with TRBD1 matching 10 bases. Germline CDR1 and CDR2: MNHNS and SASEGT. CDR3 length equals 17 residues. V shed 3 bases, J shed 2 bases, and the junction held 9 bases outside the gene matches. CDR3 in amino acids: CASSEFYGTGENYGYTF. In DNA form, the CDR3 reads TGTGCCAGCAGTGAGTTCTACGGGACAGGGGAGAACTATGGCTACACCTTC.

This chain links TRBV15 with TRBJ1-2; 7 nucleotides align to TRBD1. Trimming removed 1 base from V and 6 bases from J; junction bases left unmatched: 8. Germline V lookup: CDR1 LNHNV, CDR2 YYDKDF (reference sequence). CDR3 size: 15 residues. In nucleotides, the CDR3 is TGTGCCACCAGCAGAGGGGTAGAGACAGGGAATGGCTACACCTTC. Translation gives CATSRGVETGNGYTF.

CDR3 coding DNA: TGTGCCAGCAGTTACCCGGGACAGGGTACCGGGGAGCTGTTTTTT. It specifies CASSYPGQGTGELFF. The rearrangement uses TRBV6-6 and TRBJ2-2; 9 bases are shared with TRBD1. From germline, CDR1 is MNHNY and CDR2 SVGAGI (reference sequence). The V gene end was trimmed by 2 bases and the J gene end by 5 bases; junction bases not matched to a gene: 3. There are 15 residues in the CDR3.

The V call is TRBV4-2, the J call TRBJ1-3; D is uncertain. V shed 0 bases and J shed 0 bases, with 6 bases lying between them. Germline V gene lookup returns CDR1 LGHNA and CDR2 YNFKEQ. The CDR3 is made up of 15 amino acids. The CDR3 bases are TGTGCCAGCAGCCAAGAGGGCCACTCTGGAAACACCATATATTTT. This sequence encodes CASSQEGHSGNTIYF.

V usage is TRBV19 and J usage is TRBJ1-1; TRBD1 agrees at 7 bases. CDR3 length: 15 residues. The V gene end was trimmed by 3 bases and the J gene end by 2 bases; junction bases not matched to a gene: 6. The V gene's germline CDR1 is LNHDA and CDR2 SQIVND (reference sequence). CDR3 coding DNA: TGTGCCAGTAGTATCTCATCAGGGGGTAACACTGAAGCTTTCTTT. Encoded protein: CASSISSGGNTEAFF.

The chain uses TRBV12-5 and TRBJ2-2, with TRBD2 identical over 11 bases. V dropped 0 bases and J dropped 5; count of bases not matched to a gene: 20. Germline CDR1 reads LGHNT; CDR2 reads FRNRAP. The CDR3 totals 22 residues. CDR3 region: CASGLVLKPLAGGPVSTGELFF. The CDR3 nucleotides read TGTGCTAGTGGTTTGGTACTGAAACCTCTAGCGGGAGGACCTGTTTCAACCGGGGAGCTGTTTTTT.

This clone was recorded only once. V and J are TRBV29-1 and TRBJ2-1, with TRBD2 matching 14 bases. This CDR3 contains 17 residues. Germline CDR1 is SQVTM and CDR2 is ANQGSEA. V gave up 4 bases and J gave up 1 base; unmatched junction bases: 6. CDR3 sequence reads: CSVVGLAGGGSYNEQFF. The CDR3, as DNA: TGCAGCGTTGTCGGACTAGCGGGAGGAGGATCCTACAATGAGCAGTTCTTC.

The CDR3 here is CASSSSGSLETQYF. The CDR3 DNA reads TGTGCCAGCTCTTCTAGCGGGAGTTTAGAGACCCAGTACTTC. The V and J genes are TRBV25-1 and TRBJ2-5; 10 bases are shared with TRBD2. V lost 8 bases, J lost 4 bases, and 7 bases stayed unmatched. The V gene's germline CDR1 is MGHDK and CDR2 SYGVNS. This CDR3 has 14 amino acids.

The chain combines TRBV19 with TRBJ1-1; D is unresolved. The V end was cut by 2 bases, the J end by 0 bases, with 19 bases between. The CDR3 consists of 18 residues. Looked up from germline, CDR1 is LNHDA and CDR2 is SQIVND (reference sequence). The CDR3 sequence: CASSINLAVILMNTEAFF. Here the CDR3 DNA reads TGTGCCAGTAGTATAAACCTAGCCGTTATTCTTATGAACACTGAAGCTTTCTTT.

The chain uses TRBV4-3 and TRBJ2-7; D remains unclear. The V and J ends lost 1 base and 4 bases respectively, with 11 bases between them. CDR3 size: 14 residues. In germline, CDR1 is LGHNA, CDR2 YSLEER. The CDR3 region has the DNA TGCGCCAGCAGCCAAGCCCACTCGAGTTACGAGCAGTACTTC. Residues: CASSQAHSSYEQYF.

The V gene is TRBV7-9, the J gene TRBJ2-7; possibly TRBD2 for D (6 bases). Trimming took 3 bases from V and 2 from J, leaving 14 bases between them. The germline V gene encodes CDR1 SEHNR and CDR2 FQNEAQ (reference sequence). This CDR3 spans 15 amino acids. CDR3 sequence (DNA): TGTGCCAGCAGCTTCCCCGGGACTGCCACCTACGAGCAGTACTTC. It encodes CASSFPGTATYEQYF.

The rearrangement links TRBV28 to TRBJ1-5, with TRBD1 matching 7 bases. This CDR3 comprises 14 residues. The germline V gene encodes CDR1 MDHEN and CDR2 SYDVKM. J was trimmed by 3 bases and V by 2 bases; bases with no gene match: 1. The CDR3 protein is CASSLDRVNQPQHF. CDR3 DNA sequence: TGTGCCAGCAGTTTAGACAGGGTCAATCAGCCCCAGCATTTT.

The rearrangement uses TRBV6-6 and TRBJ1-1, with 7 bases lining up with TRBD1. Losses at the gene ends were 0 bases for V and 6 bases for J; bases not matched to a gene: 4. CDR3 size: 14 residues. Germline assignment: CDR1 MNHNY and CDR2 SVGAGI (reference sequence). The DNA for the CDR3 is TGTGCCAGCAGTTACTCCCCGGACAGGTCTGAAGCTTTCTTT. Its translation: CASSYSPDRSEAFF.

This clone was observed a handful of times. The chain combines TRBV18 with TRBJ2-5, with TRBD2 as a possible D gene (5 bases). V lost 2 bases to trimming and J lost 5 bases, with 18 bases between them. Germline V CDR1 and CDR2: KGHSH, LQKENI. The CDR3 length is 16 residues. The CDR3 region is CASSPKRLAIGETQYF. CDR3 DNA: TGTGCCAGCTCACCAAAGCGCCTAGCCATTGGGGAGACCCAGTACTTC.